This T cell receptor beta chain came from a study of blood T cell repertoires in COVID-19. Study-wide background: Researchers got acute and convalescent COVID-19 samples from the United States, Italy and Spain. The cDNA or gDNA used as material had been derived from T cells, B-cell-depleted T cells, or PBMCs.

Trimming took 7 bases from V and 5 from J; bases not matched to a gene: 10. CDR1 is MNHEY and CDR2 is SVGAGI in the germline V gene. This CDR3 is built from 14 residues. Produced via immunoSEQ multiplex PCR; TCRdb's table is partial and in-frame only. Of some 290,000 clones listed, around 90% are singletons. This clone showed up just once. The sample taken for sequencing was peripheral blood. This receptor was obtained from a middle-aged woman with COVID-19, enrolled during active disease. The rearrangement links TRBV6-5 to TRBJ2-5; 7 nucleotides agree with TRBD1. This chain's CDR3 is CASISDRPGETQYF. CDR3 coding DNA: TGTGCCAGCATTTCGGACAGGCCTGGTGAGACCCAGTACTTC.